These 14 T cell receptor beta chains were sequenced from one sample in a study of T-cell memory formation after mild COVID-19. A single record per CDR3 protein comes from TCRdb applying MiXCR to the 5' RACE reads. The sample records 400,000 to 500,000 distinct CDR3 sequences, 15% to 25% being singletons. Material: PBMCs or a T cell subset sorted from them (not recorded which). The receptors originated from an adult woman who had mild COVID-19 (a few samples of this study predate the infection). Cell type and time point are not known.

The V call is TRBV12-3 or TRBV12-4, the J call TRBJ2-2; 9 nucleotides align to TRBD2. CDR3 length: 13 residues. V was pared by 5 bases and J by 8 bases, with 3 bases of the junction left unmatched. The CDR3 sequence is CASSVSGSGELFF. In DNA, the CDR3 is TGTGCCAGCAGTGTTAGCGGGAGTGGGGAGCTGTTTTTT.

This clonotype turned up a few times. This rearrangement joins TRBV12-3 or TRBV12-4 to TRBJ2-7, with D tentatively TRBD1 or TRBD2 (5 bases each). Deletions cut 4 bases from V and 0 bases from J, with 13 bases between. This CDR3 has 15 residues. CDR3 residues: CASSSLGRTSYEQYF. CDR3 DNA: TGTGCCAGCAGTTCCCTGGGACGGACCTCCTACGAGCAGTACTTC.

The chain employs TRBV29-1 and TRBJ2-5; D could derive from TRBD1 or TRBD2 (5 bases each). The germline V and J ends were trimmed by 6 bases and 1 base, with 15 bases remaining between them. The CDR3 length is 14 residues. Germline V gene sequence: CDR1 SQVTM, CDR2 ANQGSEA. The CDR3 coding sequence is TGCAGCGTAGGATCCGGGACGCGCCAAGAGACCCAGTACTTC. Its protein product is CSVGSGTRQETQYF. The whole variable domain, filled in from reference TRBV29-1 and TRBJ2-5, reads SAVISQKPSRDICQRGTSLTIQCQVDSQVTMMFWYRQQPGQSLTLIATANQGSEATYESGFVIDKFPISRPNLTFSTLTVSNMSPEDSSIYLCSVGSGTRQETQYFGPGTRLLVL.

The chain couples TRBV5-1 to TRBJ1-1, with 9 bases identical to TRBD1. Trimming removed 0 bases from V and 10 bases from J; junction bases left unmatched: 4. The CDR3 covers 13 residues. Per germline, CDR1 SGHRS and CDR2 YFSETQ. The CDR3: CASSLEGQGAAFF. The CDR3 DNA reads TGCGCCAGCAGCTTGGAGGGACAGGGCGCAGCTTTCTTT.

This chain connects TRBV7-3 to TRBJ2-2, with 8 nucleotides matching TRBD2. V was pared by 4 bases and J by 4 bases, with 14 bases of the junction left unmatched. CDR3 size: 18 residues. Germline values: CDR1 SGHTA, CDR2 FQGTGA. This CDR3 is CASSSISSGIRSTGELFF. The CDR3, as DNA: TGTGCCAGCAGCTCGATAAGTAGCGGGATTCGTTCCACCGGGGAGCTGTTTTTT. Full variable domain (missing parts from reference TRBV7-3 and TRBJ2-2): GAGVSQTPSNKVTEKGKYVELRCDPISGHTALYWYRQSLGQGPEFLIYFQGTGAADDSGLPNDRFFAVRPEGSVSTLKIQRTERGDSAVYLCASSSISSGIRSTGELFFGEGSRLTVL.

This clonotype has more than one count but fewer than ten. The V and J genes are TRBV24-1 and TRBJ2-3; 12 nucleotides align to TRBD2. This CDR3 has 17 residues. CDR1 is KGHDR, CDR2 SFDVKD, per germline. The V segment lost 2 bases and the J segment 3 bases; nucleotides outside the gene matches: 5. The chain's CDR3 is CATSDWTSGTGTDTQYF. CDR3 DNA: TGTGCCACCAGTGATTGGACTAGCGGGACGGGGACAGATACGCAGTATTTT.

Regarding this clonotype: Since the CDR3 does not end with the conserved phenylalanine or tryptophan, this likely comes from a read error. The chain has TRBV5-1 and TRBJ2-2; the D gene is possibly TRBD1 (5 bases). Germline lookup yields CDR1 SGHRS and CDR2 YFSETQ. The CDR3 sequence is 13 residues long. Trimming took off 4 bases at V and 7 bases at J, with 11 bases between the two ends. CDR3 region: CASSPTDSGELFL. The CDR3 DNA reads TGCGCCAGCAGCCCTACAGACAGCGGGGAGCTGTTTCTT.

The chain carries TRBV7-9 and TRBJ1-2; 7 nucleotides agree with TRBD1. The V gene end was trimmed by 6 bases and the J gene end by 6 bases; junction bases not matched to a gene: 10. The CDR3 length is 14 residues. Germline CDR1 SEHNR, CDR2 FQNEAQ (reference sequence). The CDR3 sequence: CASRLSGTENGYTF. Here the CDR3 DNA reads TGTGCCAGCAGATTATCCGGGACAGAGAATGGCTACACCTTC.

The chain recombines TRBV29-1 with TRBJ1-3; no firm D call. This CDR3 has 14 amino acids. Trimming left V 2 bases short and J 0 bases short, with 8 bases between. In germline, CDR1 is SQVTM, CDR2 ANQGSEA. The CDR3 loop reads CSVEPVGSGNTIYF. CDR3 sequence (DNA): TGCAGCGTTGAACCCGTGGGCTCTGGAAACACCATATATTTT.

This clonotype was counted between two and nine times. The gene calls are TRBV20-1 and TRBJ2-3, with D perhaps matching TRBD1 or TRBD2 (5 bases each). The ends were cut back, 2 bases at V and 1 base at J, with 13 bases in the middle. The CDR3 has 15 residues. CDR1 is DFQATT, CDR2 SNEGSKA, per germline (reference sequence). The CDR3 bases are TGCAGTGCTAGATCTTCGGGGCTGGGCACAGATACGCAGTATTTT. Protein: CSARSSGLGTDTQYF.

The table lists this clonotype with a few counts. V gene TRBV7-8 combines with J gene TRBJ1-5; 7 bases are a match to TRBD1. The CDR3 has 16 amino acids. V was clipped by 3 bases and J by 3 bases; unmatched bases: 8. Germline V lookup: CDR1 SGHVS, CDR2 FQNEAQ. The CDR3 is CASSFESGTVNQPQHF. CDR3 DNA sequence: TGTGCCAGCAGCTTTGAGAGCGGGACAGTCAATCAGCCCCAGCATTTT.

This clonotype showed up many times. The V and J genes are TRBV6-1 and TRBJ2-7; 7 nucleotides line up with TRBD2. The CDR3 spans 13 residues. In germline, CDR1 is MNHNS, CDR2 SASEGT. V trimming: 3 bases; J trimming: 5 bases; junction bases outside the gene matches: 4. The CDR3 spells CASSDGGINEQYF. For the CDR3, the DNA is TGTGCCAGCAGTGACGGGGGGATCAACGAGCAGTACTTC.

In its sample, this clonotype was seen a few times. The chain links TRBV10-3 to TRBJ2-1; a possible D gene is TRBD1 (5 bases). Germline CDR1 is ENHRY and CDR2 is SYGVKD. The CDR3 length is 12 residues. Trimming stripped 4 bases from V and 6 bases from J, with 7 bases between. CDR3 coding DNA: TGTGCCATCAGTGGGGGCGGCAATGAGCAGTTCTTC. Translated: CAISGGGNEQFF.

Many counts were recorded for this clonotype. The rearrangement uses TRBV15 and TRBJ2-5, with D hard to call. The germline V and J ends were trimmed by 2 bases and 4 bases, with 8 bases remaining between them. The CDR3 loop spans 13 amino acids. Germline CDR1 LNHNV, CDR2 YYDKDF (reference sequence). The CDR3 protein is CATSRLRVETQYF. The DNA for the CDR3 is TGTGCCACCAGCAGACTACGGGTAGAGACCCAGTACTTC.